Presented here are 31 T cell receptor beta chains from one specimen sequenced in a study of blood T cell repertoires in COVID-19. Sequencing used immunoSEQ multiplex PCR; TCRdb keeps in-frame clones, though not all of them. In the table there are more than 60,000 clones, approximately 82% of which are singletons. The specimen sequenced was peripheral blood. The receptor source for this set is a man aged 60 to 75 with acute or convalescent COVID-19.

For the CDR3, the DNA is TGTGCCAGCTCAGACTCCGGGACAGGAACCCGGGGCACTGAAGCTTTCTTT. Encoded protein: CASSDSGTGTRGTEAFF. The rearrangement uses TRBV18 and TRBJ1-1, with 8 bases lining up with TRBD1. The CDR3 totals 17 residues. CDR1 is KGHSH and CDR2 is LQKENI in the germline V gene. The V gene end was trimmed by 5 bases and the J gene end by 4 bases; junction bases not matched to a gene: 15.

The V and J genes are TRBV9 and TRBJ1-6; 7 bases map to TRBD1. Germline V gene lookup returns CDR1 SGDLS and CDR2 YYNGEE. The CDR3 extends over 16 amino acids. V lost 4 bases, J lost 7 bases, and 11 bases stayed unmatched. CDR3 region: CASSTQGGFDNSPLHF. The DNA of the CDR3 is TGTGCCAGCAGCACTCAAGGGGGCTTCGACAATTCACCCCTCCACTTT.

Only one count was recorded for this clone. The J gene is TRBJ1-3, the V gene TRBV19; possible D gene TRBD1, 5 bases. Trimming stripped 5 bases from V and 0 bases from J, with 17 bases between. Germline CDR1 is LNHDA and CDR2 is SQIVND (reference sequence). The CDR3 is 17 residues long. The CDR3 DNA follows: TGTGCCAGTAGTGAGGGGAGGCAGCCGACCTCTGGAAACACCATATATTTT. The encoded protein is CASSEGRQPTSGNTIYF.

This clone appeared once. The CDR3 sequence: CASSTTRELYEQYF. CDR3 nucleotide sequence: TGTGCCAGCAGCACGACTAGGGAGCTCTACGAGCAGTACTTC. This sequence joins TRBV28 and TRBJ2-7; tentatively, D is TRBD2 (6 bases). Germline V gene data show CDR1 as MDHEN and CDR2 as SYDVKM. The CDR3 covers 14 residues. V lost 6 bases and J lost 3, with 15 bases in between.

The genes are TRBV5-1 and TRBJ2-2, with D maybe TRBD1 (6 bases). The V and J ends lost 0 bases and 0 bases respectively, with 12 bases between them. The CDR3 spans 17 residues. Germline V gives CDR1 SGHRS, CDR2 YFSETQ. The CDR3 region is CASSLGIQGANTGELFF. CDR3 nucleotide sequence: TGCGCCAGCAGCTTGGGCATACAGGGAGCGAACACCGGGGAGCTGTTTTTT.

The chain joins TRBV5-1 to TRBJ2-7; D is unresolved. The germline CDR1 and CDR2 sequences are SGHRS and YFSETQ. Between the trimmed V and J ends, which lost 4 bases and 4 bases, there was a span of 9 bases. The CDR3 runs 12 residues. CDR3 nucleotides: TGCGCCAGCAGCCCAAGAGGATACGAGCAGTACTTC. This encodes CASSPRGYEQYF. Variable domain in full (rest from reference TRBV5-1 and TRBJ2-7): KAGVTQTPRYLIKTRGQQVTLSCSPISGHRSVSWYQQTPGQGLQFLFEYFSETQRNKGNFPGRFSGRQFSNSRSEMNVSTLELGDSALYLCASSPRGYEQYFGPGTRLTVT.

V is TRBV29-1 and J is TRBJ2-7, with a possible D match to TRBD2 (5 bases). Germline V gene sequence: CDR1 SQVTM, CDR2 ANQGSEA. The length of the CDR3 is 12 residues. The V end was cut by 5 bases, the J end by 3 bases, with 11 bases between. The chain's CDR3 is CSVLGRSYEQYF. The CDR3 region has the DNA TGCAGCGTTCTGGGGAGAAGCTACGAGCAGTACTTC.

This clone has just a few counts. This rearrangement joins TRBV9 to TRBJ1-4; TRBD1 is a possible D gene (6 bases). This CDR3 has 16 residues. V was cut by 3 bases and J by 2 bases, with 14 bases left in between. Germline CDR1 and CDR2: SGDLS and YYNGEE. The DNA for the CDR3 is TGTGCCAGCAGCGGAGGGGGGGCATGGACTAATGAAAAACTGTTTTTT. It codes for CASSGGGAWTNEKLFF.

In its sample, this clone was seen many times. This sample includes further DNA sequences coding for the same CDR3. The V gene is TRBV4-3, the J gene TRBJ2-3; TRBD1 agrees at 11 bases. The CDR3 has 16 amino acids. The V gene end was trimmed by 0 bases and the J gene end by 3 bases; junction bases not matched to a gene: 2. Germline CDR1 reads LGHNA; CDR2 reads YSLEER. The CDR3: CASSQEGTGGTDTQYF. The CDR3 DNA reads TGCGCCAGCAGCCAAGAAGGGACAGGGGGTACAGATACGCAGTATTTT.

The chain uses TRBV4-3 and TRBJ1-6; D gene unclear. The CDR3 runs 15 residues. V lost 4 bases and J 5 bases, leaving 12 bases between the germline ends. CDR1 and CDR2 from the germline V gene are LGHNA and YSLEER. The CDR3 DNA reads TGCGCCAGCAGCCCCGGAGATACACATAATTCACCCCTCCACTTT. It translates to CASSPGDTHNSPLHF.

The V gene is TRBV12-3 or TRBV12-4, the J gene TRBJ1-2; TRBD1 might be the D (6 bases). CDR3 size: 12 residues. Trimming left V 5 bases short and J 6 bases short, with 10 bases between. CDR3 bases: TGTGCCAGCAGTGCGGGGGCGGATGGCTACACCTTC. It yields the protein CASSAGADGYTF.

The rearrangement links TRBV5-8 to TRBJ1-1; D is perhaps TRBD1 (6 bases). V was trimmed by 4 bases and J by 1 base, leaving 17 bases between them. The CDR3 runs 16 residues. Germline V CDR1 and CDR2: SGHTS, YDEGEE. For the CDR3, the DNA is TGTGCCAGCAGCCCGAGATATACAGGGCAGAACACTGAAGCTTTCTTT. Its protein product is CASSPRYTGQNTEAFF.

This rearrangement joins TRBV7-2 to TRBJ2-7; 9 bases agree with TRBD1. Losses at the gene ends were 1 base for V and 5 bases for J; bases not matched to a gene: 6. The CDR3 has 15 amino acids. In germline, CDR1 is SGHTA, CDR2 FQGNSA. The CDR3 DNA is TGTGCCAGCAGCTTAGTAGGGACAGGGAGCAACGAGCAGTACTTC. It codes for CASSLVGTGSNEQYF.

The gene calls are TRBV18 and TRBJ2-7; 7 bases fit TRBD1. CDR3 length equals 13 residues. The V gene end was trimmed by 3 bases and the J gene end by 3 bases; junction bases not matched to a gene: 2. From germline, CDR1 is KGHSH and CDR2 LQKENI. CDR3 nucleotides: TGTGCCAGCTCACCCGGGACAGTCTACGAGCAGTACTTC. Translation: CASSPGTVYEQYF. Full variable domain (outside the CDR3, taken from reference TRBV18 and TRBJ2-7): NAGVMQNPRHLVRRRGQEARLRCSPMKGHSHVYWYRQLPEEGLKFMVYLQKENIIDESGMPKERFSAEFPKEGPSILRIQQVVRGDSAAYFCASSPGTVYEQYFGPGTRLTVT.

V usage is TRBV7-6 and J usage is TRBJ2-3, with TRBD2 matching 9 bases. V lost 3 bases and J lost 4; bases outside the gene matches: 17. CDR3 length: 19 amino acids. Germline values: CDR1 SGHVS, CDR2 FNYEAQ. CDR3 nucleotide sequence: TGTGCCAGCAGCTTTTTTCCCCCATCTGCGGGGGGGCCTCCAGATACGCAGTATTTT. It specifies CASSFFPPSAGGPPDTQYF.

This clone appeared a single time. The chain joins TRBV11-2 to TRBJ2-5; no definite D call. Germline loops: CDR1 SGHAT, CDR2 FQNNGV. The V end lost 1 base, the J end lost 6 bases, and 3 bases lay between the germline ends. The CDR3 is 11 residues long. CDR3 in DNA: TGTGCCAGCAGCTTAGGGCAGACCCAGTACTTC. Translating gives CASSLGQTQYF. Variable domain in full (rest from reference TRBV11-2 and TRBJ2-5): EAGVAQSPRYKIIEKRQSVAFWCNPISGHATLYWYQQILGQGPKLLIQFQNNGVVDDSQLPKDRFSAERLKGVDSTLKIQPAKLEDSAVYLCASSLGQTQYFGPGTRLLVL.

In this sample, this clone turned up a few times. V is TRBV11-3 and J is TRBJ2-1, with D perhaps matching TRBD1 (6 bases). The germline V gene has CDR1 SGHNT and CDR2 YENEEA. Trimming removed 1 base from V and 3 bases from J, with 19 bases in between. The length of the CDR3 is 18 residues. The CDR3 region is CASSLGFGVGGRYNEQFF. CDR3 sequence (DNA): TGTGCCAGCAGCTTAGGATTCGGGGTTGGGGGCCGCTACAATGAGCAGTTCTTC.

This clone was observed many times. The chain has TRBV11-3 and TRBJ2-1; 7 bases are shared with TRBD1. V was pared by 5 bases and J by 4 bases, with 5 bases of the junction left unmatched. Germline CDR1 and CDR2: SGHNT and YENEEA. The CDR3 covers 14 residues. CDR3 amino acids: CASSRGQQYNEQFF. The CDR3 bases are TGTGCCAGCAGCCGGGGACAGCAGTACAATGAGCAGTTCTTC. Full variable domain (missing parts from reference TRBV11-3 and TRBJ2-1): EAGVVQSPRYKIIEKKQPVAFWCNPISGHNTLYWYLQNLGQGPELLIRYENEEAVDDSQLPKDRFSAERLKGVDSTLKIQPAELGDSAVYLCASSRGQQYNEQFFGPGTRLTVL.

The rearrangement joins TRBV6-5 to TRBJ2-4; TRBD2 matches 9 bases. CDR3 length: 16 amino acids. The J segment lost 0 bases and the V segment lost 0 bases, leaving 0 bases of the junction unmatched. The V gene's germline CDR1 is MNHEY and CDR2 SVGAGI. CDR3 DNA: TGTGCCAGCAGTTACTCGCGGGGGGGAGCCAAAAACATTCAGTACTTC. This encodes CASSYSRGGAKNIQYF.

The chain uses TRBV19 and TRBJ1-5; perhaps TRBD1 as D (5 bases). This CDR3 is built from 17 residues. CDR1 LNHDA and CDR2 SQIVND come from the germline V gene (reference sequence). V shed 5 bases and J shed 3 bases, with 20 bases lying between them. The CDR3 nucleotides are TGTGCCAGTAGTCCCAGACAGACATCAGGGTTCAATCAGCCCCAGCATTTT. Its translation is CASSPRQTSGFNQPQHF.

This clone was picked up a small number of times. V and J are TRBV5-5 and TRBJ1-1, with 7 bases matching TRBD1. CDR3 size: 16 residues. Germline CDR1 is SGHKS and CDR2 is YYEKEE (reference sequence). V lost 1 base and J lost 4; bases outside the gene matches: 10. As DNA, the CDR3 is TGTGCCAGCAGCTTGCGACAGGGAGGTCAAGGCACTGAAGCTTTCTTT. Translation gives CASSLRQGGQGTEAFF.

As for this clone: The same CDR3 can be traced to other DNA sequences in this sample. The rearrangement links TRBV3-1 (or the pseudogene TRBV3-2) to TRBJ1-3; possibly TRBD1 for D (5 bases). V lost 1 base to trimming and J lost 4 bases, with 5 bases between them. Germline values: CDR1 LGHDT, CDR2 YNNKEL (reference sequence). There are 13 residues in the CDR3. The chain's CDR3 is CASSQGQGNTIYF. CDR3 sequence (DNA): TGTGCCAGCAGCCAAGGACAGGGAAACACCATATATTTT.

This chain connects TRBV7-9 to TRBJ1-5, with 10 bases aligning to TRBD1. The CDR3 runs to 16 residues. From germline, CDR1 is SEHNR and CDR2 FQNEAQ (reference sequence). Unmatched junction bases numbered 6, after V lost 3 bases and J lost 4 bases. In DNA, the CDR3 is TGTGCCAGCAGCTTTTGGACAGGGGGATCAAATCAGCCCCAGCATTTT. Residues: CASSFWTGGSNQPQHF. The complete variable domain, with remaining parts taken from reference TRBV7-9 and TRBJ1-5, reads DTGVSQNPRHKITKRGQNVTFRCDPISEHNRLYWYRQTLGQGPEFLTYFQNEAQLEKSRLLSDRFSAERPKGSFSTLEIQRTEQGDSAMYLCASSFWTGGSNQPQHFGDGTRLSIL.

This clone was recorded only once. The chain has TRBV6-2 or TRBV6-3 and TRBJ1-5; tentative D call: TRBD1 (5 bases). Germline CDR1 reads MNHEY; CDR2 reads SVGEGT. The CDR3 is 13 residues long. The V gene lost 0 bases and the J gene lost 12 bases, with 12 bases spanning the gap. The CDR3, as DNA: TGTGCCAGCAGTTACTCGGCGGGGGACGTCCAGCATTTT. Encoded protein: CASSYSAGDVQHF.

This chain uses TRBV4-1 with TRBJ1-1, with D possibly matching TRBD1 (5 bases). This CDR3 spans 15 amino acids. Trimming pared 4 bases from V and 5 bases from J, leaving 17 bases between. Germline lookup yields CDR1 MGHRA and CDR2 YSYEKL. The chain's CDR3 is CASSRGEGYYTEAFF. DNA of the CDR3: TGCGCCAGCAGCCGGGGGGAAGGGTATTATACTGAAGCTTTCTTT.

The V gene is TRBV9, the J gene TRBJ1-4; D is ambiguous. Trimming pared 2 bases from V and 8 bases from J, leaving 13 bases between. The CDR3 is made up of 14 amino acids. Germline lookup yields CDR1 SGDLS and CDR2 YYNGEE. CDR3 region: CASSVAEGREKLFF. For the CDR3, the DNA is TGTGCCAGCAGCGTCGCGGAGGGTAGGGAAAAACTGTTTTTT.

The rearrangement links TRBV28 to TRBJ2-2; TRBD1 might be the D (5 bases). The CDR3 is made up of 12 amino acids. The ends were cut back, 11 bases at V and 3 bases at J, with 10 bases in the middle. From germline, CDR1 is MDHEN and CDR2 SYDVKM. Here the CDR3 DNA reads TGTGCCCATAGGGGTGACACCGGGGAGCTGTTTTTT. This codes for CAHRGDTGELFF.

The rearrangement joins TRBV7-8 to TRBJ1-6; perhaps TRBD1 as D (6 bases). The germline V gene has CDR1 SGHVS and CDR2 FQNEAQ. V gave up 7 bases and J gave up 6 bases, with 13 bases separating them. This CDR3 has 14 amino acids. Here the CDR3 DNA reads TGTGCCAGCAACCCTGGACAGTCTAATTCACCCCTCCACTTT. Translated, it gives CASNPGQSNSPLHF. The full variable domain, its missing parts supplied by reference TRBV7-8 and TRBJ1-6, is GAGVSQSPRYKVAKRGQDVALRCDPISGHVSLFWYQQALGQGPEFLTYFQNEAQLDKSGLPSDRFFAERPEGSVSTLKIQRTQQEDSAVYLCASNPGQSNSPLHFGNGTRLTVT.

The CDR3 protein is CAISDSGEGLYGYTF. The CDR3, as DNA: TGTGCCATCAGTGACAGTGGAGAGGGCCTCTATGGCTACACCTTC. This sequence joins TRBV10-3 and TRBJ1-2; D gene unclear. The ends were cut back, 3 bases at V and 4 bases at J, with 15 bases in the middle. CDR1 is ENHRY and CDR2 is SYGVKD in the germline V gene. The length of the CDR3 is 15 residues.

The sample holds a few counts of this clone. The chain recombines TRBV30 with TRBJ1-2, with D unclear. Trimming removed 2 bases at V and 4 bases at J, with 14 bases between. The CDR3 length is 14 residues. Germline-derived CDR1 and CDR2 are GTSNPN and SVGIG (reference sequence). For the CDR3, the DNA is TGTGCCTGGAGTTTGATATCGGGTACCTATGGCTACACCTTC. Its protein is CAWSLISGTYGYTF.

The V gene is TRBV18, the J gene TRBJ2-2; 8 nucleotides match TRBD1. The CDR3 consists of 15 residues. Germline V CDR1 and CDR2: KGHSH, LQKENI. The junction had 3 bases not matched to a gene; V was cut back by 3 bases and J by 3 bases. The CDR3 loop is CASSPMTGDTGELFF. In DNA form, the CDR3 reads TGTGCCAGCTCACCCATGACAGGGGACACCGGGGAGCTGTTTTTT. Drawing the rest from reference TRBV18 and TRBJ2-2, the complete variable domain is NAGVMQNPRHLVRRRGQEARLRCSPMKGHSHVYWYRQLPEEGLKFMVYLQKENIIDESGMPKERFSAEFPKEGPSILRIQQVVRGDSAAYFCASSPMTGDTGELFFGEGSRLTVL.